The present entry profiles one T cell receptor beta chain with its context. The data belong to a study of T cell changes during pregnancy in multiple sclerosis. The data were produced by immunoSEQ multiplex PCR, yet TCRdb's version contains in-frame clones alone and is incomplete. The table includes some 130,000 clones, 90% to 98% detected once. V shed 7 bases, J shed 3 bases, and the junction held 12 bases outside the gene matches. The CDR3 totals 16 residues. Looked up from germline, CDR1 is LNHNV and CDR2 is YYDKDF (reference sequence). The sequencing here drew on peripheral blood, taken after pregnancy. This TCR was sampled from a female donor with multiple sclerosis, enrolled in a pregnancy study. This chain connects TRBV15 to TRBJ2-3; 8 positions match TRBD1. The CDR3 DNA follows: TGTGCCACCACCAAGAGTCCCCACAGGGGGACAGATACGCAGTATTTT. Protein sequence: CATTKSPHRGTDTQYF. The full variable domain, rest sourced from reference TRBV15 and TRBJ2-3, is DAMVIQNPRYQVTQFGKPVTLSCSQTLNHNVMYWYQQKSSQAPKLLFHYYDKDFNNEADTPDNFQSRRPNTSFCFLDIRSPGLGDTAMYLCATTKSPHRGTDTQYFGPGTRLTVL.